The clone carrying this T cell receptor (beta chain) showed up just a few times. Noted time point: patch test 3, about 24 weeks after DPC sensitization. The treatment was: therapeutic diphenylcyclopropenone sensitization with weekly scalp DPC. The starting material, unfractionated whole blood, was used for total RNA extraction. Blood draws came before every patch-test application. These data come from a study of human T cells and chemical hapten exposure. This CDR3 is built from 15 residues. CDR1 and CDR2 from the germline V gene are MNHEY and SMNVEV (reference sequence). V dropped 2 bases and J dropped 2 bases, with 13 bases sitting between them. TCRdb reanalysed the RACE reads using MiXCR and keeps one entry per CDR3 protein. The data hold 30,000 to 40,000 distinct CDR3 sequences, with roughly 9.5% observed a single time.

The receptor was isolated from a man in his fifties or sixties with alopecia areata. Some clones in this sample may be carry-over from other donors' samples. Specimen: whole blood, collected in connection with sensitization to the hapten diphenylcyclopropenone (DPC). The chain combines TRBV27 with TRBJ2-7; TRBD1 or TRBD2 may be the D gene (6 bases each). CDR3 DNA sequence: TGTGCCAGCAGTTTAGGCGGGGCAGGGGCCTACGAGCAGTACTTC. Protein product: CASSLGGAGAYEQYF.